This T cell receptor (beta chain) was documented in a study of T cells after yellow fever vaccination. Findings and limits, study-wide: Abundant clonotypes from the bulk population could get into FACS-sorted repertoires as contaminants.

Conversion of TCR transcripts into cDNA relied on 5'RACE template switching, which added a universal primer site and UMIs. TCRdb processed the 5' RACE reads anew with MiXCR; each CDR3 protein has one entry. The sample shows about 300,000 distinct CDR3 sequences, less than 9.5% of them seen only once. A remark on this clonotype: The target antigen is unknown.

Germline V gene data show CDR1 as LGHNA and CDR2 as YSLEER. The CDR3 is made up of 15 amino acids. V was trimmed by 1 base and J by 9 bases, leaving 18 bases between them. The rearrangement joins TRBV4-3 to TRBJ2-5; D is possibly TRBD1 (5 bases). The sample consisted of CD4+ T cells sorted from PBMCs, taken 5 days after the yellow fever booster vaccination. The TCR originated in a man aged 18 to 29 who received the YFV17D yellow fever vaccine. For the CDR3, the DNA is TGCGCCAGCAGCCAAGGACCCCTCGATAAAGGGGCCCAGTACTTC. As protein: CASSQGPLDKGAQYF.